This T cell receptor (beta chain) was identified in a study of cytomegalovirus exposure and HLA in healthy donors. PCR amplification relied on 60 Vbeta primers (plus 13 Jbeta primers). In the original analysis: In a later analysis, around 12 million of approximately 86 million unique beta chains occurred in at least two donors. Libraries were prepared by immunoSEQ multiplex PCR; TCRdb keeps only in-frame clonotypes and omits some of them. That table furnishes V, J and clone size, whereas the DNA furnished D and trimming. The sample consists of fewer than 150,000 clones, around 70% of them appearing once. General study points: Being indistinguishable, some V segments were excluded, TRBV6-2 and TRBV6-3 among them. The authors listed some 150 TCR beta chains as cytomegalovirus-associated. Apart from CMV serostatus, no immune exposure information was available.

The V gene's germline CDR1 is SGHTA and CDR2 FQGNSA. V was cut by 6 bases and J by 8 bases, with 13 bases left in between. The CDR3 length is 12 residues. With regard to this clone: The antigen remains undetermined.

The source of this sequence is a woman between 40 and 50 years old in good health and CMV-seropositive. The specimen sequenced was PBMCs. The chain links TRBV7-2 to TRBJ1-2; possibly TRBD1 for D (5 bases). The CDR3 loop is CASRGPGEGYTF. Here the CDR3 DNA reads TGTGCCAGCAGGGGCCCGGGGGAAGGCTACACCTTC.